This T cell receptor beta chain is drawn from a study of T-cell reconstitution after alpha-beta-depleted transplantation in children (dated by TCRdb to between 2015 and 2016). Regarding the research as a whole: Using TCR repertoire profiling, the study quantitatively followed how T-cell immune reconstitution unfolded in children after TCRalphabeta/CD19-depleted allogeneic hematopoietic cell transplantation.

Receptor libraries were prepared by PCR. The listed sequencing device is Illumina HiSeq 2500. To normalize quantification of the TCRbeta repertoire, the TCR libraries were built with molecular barcoding that relied on unique molecular identifiers. TCRdb itself trimmed the public reads at Q25 with fastp, ran MiXCR and retained productive beta chains. When rows share a CDR3 protein, they turn into one entry using the most common DNA and genes. Within this sample are around 300,000 distinct CDR3 sequences, with around a tenth of them counted one time only. About a quarter of the sample belongs to the ten largest clones. Overall study results and their limits: Over the following months the frequencies of hyperexpanded clones went down, and after one year T-cell counts and TCRbeta diversity were mostly credited to newly produced T cells. In some patients, the high TCRbeta diversity seen at day 60 was put down to recipient T cells and intrathymic progenitors that had survived conditioning. About two months after transplant, the apparently early recovery of alphabetaT-cell counts reportedly depended on just several hundred clones that had expanded rapidly and came from non-depleted graft cells.

This specimen's treatment or condition label, interpreted: allogeneic hematopoietic cell transplantation with graft depleted of TCRalphabeta T cells and CD19 B cells. Transplant recipients were children who received TCRalphabeta/CD19-depleted allogeneic hematopoietic cell grafts. The germline V end is reduced by 3 bases and the J end by 9 bases; junction bases left unmatched: 10. The CDR3, cysteine through phenylalanine, is 16 amino acids long. Just CDR3 DNA is preserved here, 48 bases in frame from base 1. CDR1 and CDR2, looked up from the germline V gene, are ENHRY and SYGVKD. This clonotype was seen repeatedly, ten times or more. This receptor's antigen is unknown. Per-base qualities were not stored, and no clone one base away is much larger.

This chain joins TRBV10-3 to TRBJ2-1; 11 bases in between match TRBD1. This specimen was peripheral blood, taken 180 days after TCRalphabeta/CD19-depleted stem cell transplant. The clonotype was recovered from a male patient aged 2 to 10 who had a stem cell transplant for chronic granulomatous disease, so the T cells may come from the graft donor. The CDR3: CAISDPMGQGVVEQFF. The DNA sequence follows: TGTGCCATCAGTGATCCTATGGGACAGGGGGTTGTTGAGCAGTTCTTC.